Each of the 16 T cell receptor beta chains below was sequenced from the same sample in a study of PD-L1 blockade in urothelial cancer. Measured with immunoSEQ multiplex PCR; TCRdb has only the in-frame clones, and not every one. The table has tens of thousands of clones, approximately 83% seen once; the top ten hold 15%. Time point reported: pretreatment peripheral blood. This sample comprised PBMCs, obtained around atezolizumab (anti-PD-L1) treatment. These receptors originate from a man in his sixties with urothelial cancer.

This chain joins TRBV7-3 and TRBJ2-2; 8 bases are shared with TRBD1. The CDR3 runs to 13 residues. Germline lookup yields CDR1 SGHTA and CDR2 FQGTGA. V shed 5 bases, J shed 6 bases, and the junction held 2 bases outside the gene matches. The CDR3 bases are TGTGCCAGCAGCCTACAGGGGGCCGGGGAGCTGTTTTTT. It translates to CASSLQGAGELFF.

This clone qualifies as large. J is TRBJ1-1 and V is TRBV30; a possible D gene is TRBD1 (6 bases). Trimming stripped 4 bases from V and 0 bases from J, with 9 bases between. The CDR3 spans 13 residues. Per the germline V gene, CDR1 is GTSNPN and CDR2 is SVGIG (reference sequence). CDR3 loop: CAWTGHMNTEAFF. DNA of the CDR3: TGTGCCTGGACGGGACACATGAACACTGAAGCTTTCTTT.

V usage is TRBV7-6 and J usage is TRBJ2-7; D perhaps matches TRBD1 (5 bases). In germline, CDR1 is SGHVS, CDR2 FNYEAQ. The CDR3 length is 15 residues. V was shortened by 6 bases and J by 0 bases, with 15 bases between the two germline ends. CDR3: CASSEQGASSYEQYF. DNA of the CDR3: TGTGCCAGCAGTGAACAAGGGGCCTCCTCCTACGAGCAGTACTTC.

The gene calls are TRBV5-1 and TRBJ2-4, with a weak D call TRBD1 (7 bases). This CDR3 contains 15 residues. Trimming took off 2 bases at V and 5 bases at J, with 14 bases between the two ends. The V gene's germline CDR1 is SGHRS and CDR2 YFSETQ. DNA for the CDR3: TGCGCCAGCAGCTTTACTCAGGGGGGTCAAAACATTCAGTACTTC. This translates into CASSFTQGGQNIQYF.

In its sample, this clone was seen a few times. The gene calls are TRBV7-2 and TRBJ2-3, with D unresolved. The ends were cut back, 1 base at V and 8 bases at J, with 16 bases in the middle. Germline V lookup: CDR1 SGHTA, CDR2 FQGNSA. The CDR3 runs to 15 residues. The CDR3 reads CASSLDSRNIPTQYF. The CDR3 DNA is TGTGCCAGCAGCTTAGACAGCCGGAATATTCCTACGCAGTATTTT.

This chain uses TRBV5-8 with TRBJ2-5, with 7 positions matching TRBD1. After removal of 0 bases from V and 5 bases from J, the junction contained 10 bases not matched to a gene. CDR3 length: 16 amino acids. Germline V gene data show CDR1 as SGHTS and CDR2 as YDEGEE. Written as DNA, the CDR3 is TGTGCCAGCAGCTTGGGGGGACAGACAGGTTATGAGACCCAGTACTTC. It encodes CASSLGGQTGYETQYF.

The CDR3 is CASSSPGLGMETQYF. In DNA, the CDR3 is TGTGCCAGTAGTTCACCGGGACTAGGGATGGAGACCCAGTACTTC. J is TRBJ2-5 and V is TRBV19; 8 bases are a match to TRBD2. V lost 5 bases and J lost 5; bases outside the gene matches: 10. The V gene's germline CDR1 is LNHDA and CDR2 SQIVND (reference sequence). The length of the CDR3 is 15 residues.

The rearrangement uses TRBV7-8 and TRBJ2-7; TRBD2 matches at 10 bases. V was pared by 6 bases and J by 4 bases, with 12 bases of the junction left unmatched. Germline V gene sequence: CDR1 SGHVS, CDR2 FQNEAQ. The CDR3 length is 16 residues. CDR3 coding DNA: TGTGCCAGCAGACCTCTTGAGCGGGGGGGCCCGTACGAGCAGTACTTC. It specifies CASRPLERGGPYEQYF. The full variable domain, completed using reference TRBV7-8 and TRBJ2-7, is GAGVSQSPRYKVAKRGQDVALRCDPISGHVSLFWYQQALGQGPEFLTYFQNEAQLDKSGLPSDRFFAERPEGSVSTLKIQRTQQEDSAVYLCASRPLERGGPYEQYFGPGTRLTVT.

This clone has just a few counts. The V gene is TRBV4-1, the J gene TRBJ1-2; D call uncertain. This CDR3 comprises 15 residues. Trimming stripped 3 bases from V and 3 bases from J, with 14 bases between. Germline V CDR1 and CDR2: MGHRA, YSYEKL. The CDR3 DNA reads TGCGCCAGCAGCCACTACCCTTGCATAGACTATGGCTACACCTTC. Its translation: CASSHYPCIDYGYTF.

The chain has TRBV5-5 and TRBJ2-7, with 11 nucleotides matching TRBD1. Trimming cost V 6 bases and J 3 bases; bases outside gene matches: 8. The CDR3 contains 15 residues. The germline CDR1 and CDR2 sequences are SGHKS and YYEKEE (reference sequence). The chain's CDR3 is CASNSSGTGGYEQYF. In nucleotides, the CDR3 is TGTGCCAGCAATTCCTCGGGGACAGGGGGCTACGAGCAGTACTTC. The whole variable domain, filled in from reference TRBV5-5 and TRBJ2-7, reads DAGVTQSPTHLIKTRGQQVTLRCSPISGHKSVSWYQQVLGQGPQFIFQYYEKEERGRGNFPDRFSARQFPNYSSELNVNALLLGDSALYLCASNSSGTGGYEQYFGPGTRLTVT.

This chain joins TRBV12-5 and TRBJ2-2; 10 bases are a match to TRBD2. This CDR3 has 19 amino acids. The V segment lost 6 bases and the J segment 2 bases; nucleotides outside the gene matches: 15. Germline lookup yields CDR1 LGHNT and CDR2 FRNRAP. CDR3 region: CASGETVSGGAHNTGELFF. CDR3 DNA: TGTGCTAGTGGCGAAACAGTAAGCGGGGGGGCCCATAACACCGGGGAGCTGTTTTTT.

The chain carries TRBV7-9 and TRBJ1-2, with 11 bases identical to TRBD1. CDR1 is SEHNR, CDR2 FQNEAQ, per germline (reference sequence). This CDR3 has 17 residues. V shed 6 bases and J 4 bases; nucleotides not matched to a gene: 13. The CDR3 nucleotides read TGTGCCAGCAGACCCCCGATCTGGGACAGGGGGACCTATGGCTACACCTTC. This encodes CASRPPIWDRGTYGYTF.

This clone has only a few counts. The chain is built from TRBV6-5 and TRBJ1-6; possible D gene TRBD1, 6 bases. The V end was cut by 6 bases, the J end by 5 bases, with 14 bases between. In germline, CDR1 is MNHEY, CDR2 SVGAGI. This CDR3 has 15 amino acids. CDR3 residues: CASRSPGADNSPLHF. The CDR3 coding sequence is TGTGCCAGCAGAAGCCCAGGGGCTGATAATTCACCCCTCCACTTT.

This rearrangement joins TRBV15 to TRBJ2-5; D gene unclear. CDR1 LNHNV and CDR2 YYDKDF come from the germline V gene (reference sequence). The CDR3 totals 13 residues. V was pared by 0 bases and J by 5 bases, with 7 bases between. The CDR3: CATSRDLRETQYF. In DNA, the CDR3 is TGTGCCACCAGCAGAGATCTTCGGGAGACCCAGTACTTC.

V usage is TRBV7-3 and J usage is TRBJ2-2; 7 positions match TRBD2. This CDR3 is 15 amino acids long. Germline assignment: CDR1 SGHTA and CDR2 FQGTGA. The V and J ends lost 3 bases and 3 bases, in that order; junction bases with no gene match: 4. DNA for the CDR3: TGTGCCAGCAGCTTGGGAGGGGCGGACACCGGGGAGCTGTTTTTT. It specifies CASSLGGADTGELFF.

J is TRBJ2-2 and V is TRBV11-2; 10 nucleotides agree with TRBD2. Losses at the gene ends were 5 bases for V and 3 bases for J; bases not matched to a gene: 9. From germline, CDR1 is SGHAT and CDR2 FQNNGV. This CDR3 spans 17 amino acids. CDR3 DNA: TGTGCCAGCAGCCTAAATCTAGCGGGGGCCTACACCGGGGAGCTGTTTTTT. It specifies CASSLNLAGAYTGELFF.